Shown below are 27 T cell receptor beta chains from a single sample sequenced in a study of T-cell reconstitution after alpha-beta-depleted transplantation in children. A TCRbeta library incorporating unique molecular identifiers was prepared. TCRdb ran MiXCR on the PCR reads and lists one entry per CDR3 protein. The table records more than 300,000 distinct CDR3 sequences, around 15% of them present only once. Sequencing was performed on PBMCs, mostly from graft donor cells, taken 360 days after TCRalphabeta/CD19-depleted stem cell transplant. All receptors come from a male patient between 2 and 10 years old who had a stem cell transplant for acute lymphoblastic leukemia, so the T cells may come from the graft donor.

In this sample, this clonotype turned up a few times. The CDR3 bases are TGTGCCACCAGCGAAACCGGGACAGACAACACAGATACGCAGTATTTT. This encodes CATSETGTDNTDTQYF. This chain uses TRBV24-1 with TRBJ2-3, with 7 bases fitting TRBD1. The J segment lost 2 bases and the V segment lost 7 bases, leaving 11 bases of the junction unmatched. This CDR3 spans 16 amino acids. From germline, CDR1 is KGHDR and CDR2 SFDVKD.

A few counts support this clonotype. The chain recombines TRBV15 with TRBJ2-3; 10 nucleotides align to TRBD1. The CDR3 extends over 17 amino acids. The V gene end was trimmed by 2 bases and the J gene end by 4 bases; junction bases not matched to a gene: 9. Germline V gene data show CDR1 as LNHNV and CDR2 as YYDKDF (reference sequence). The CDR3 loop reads CATSRLPGTGVPDTQYF. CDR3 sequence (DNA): TGTGCCACCAGCAGACTTCCCGGGACAGGGGTTCCAGATACGCAGTATTTT.

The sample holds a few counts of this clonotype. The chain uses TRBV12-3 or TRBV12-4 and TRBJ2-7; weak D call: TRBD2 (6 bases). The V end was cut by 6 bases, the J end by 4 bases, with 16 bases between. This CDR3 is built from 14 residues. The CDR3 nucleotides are TGTGCCAGCAGACACATCGGGAGTGCGTACGAGCAGTACTTC. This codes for CASRHIGSAYEQYF.

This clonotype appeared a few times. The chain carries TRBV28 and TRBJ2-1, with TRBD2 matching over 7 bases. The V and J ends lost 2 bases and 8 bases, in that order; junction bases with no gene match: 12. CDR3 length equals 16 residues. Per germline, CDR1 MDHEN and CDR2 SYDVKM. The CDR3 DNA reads TGTGCCAGCAGTTTAACCAGTAGCGGGTCTAGGCATGAGCAGTTCTTC. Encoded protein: CASSLTSSGSRHEQFF.

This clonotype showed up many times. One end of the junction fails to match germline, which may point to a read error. CDR3 coding DNA: TGTGCTAGCACCACCGGACTAGCGGGAGGGCCACAGGAGACCCAGTACTTC. As protein: CASTTGLAGGPQETQYF. The chain carries TRBV7-7 and TRBJ2-5, with 15 bases that match TRBD2. CDR1 and CDR2 (germline): SSHAT, FNYEAQ (reference sequence). The CDR3 totals 17 residues.

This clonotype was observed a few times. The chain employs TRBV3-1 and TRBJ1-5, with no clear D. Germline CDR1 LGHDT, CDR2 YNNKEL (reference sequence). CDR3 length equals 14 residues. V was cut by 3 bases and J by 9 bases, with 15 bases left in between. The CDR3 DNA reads TGTGCCAGCAGCCAGGCGCCGAGTGGAGGGCCCCAGCATTTT. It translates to CASSQAPSGGPQHF.

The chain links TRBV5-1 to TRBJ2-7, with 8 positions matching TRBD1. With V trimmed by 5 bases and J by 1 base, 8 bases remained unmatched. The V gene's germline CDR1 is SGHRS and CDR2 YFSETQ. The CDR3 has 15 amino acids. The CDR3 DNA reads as TGCGCCAGCAGTCCCGAGCAGGGGGCGTCCTACGAGCAGTACTTC. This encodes CASSPEQGASYEQYF. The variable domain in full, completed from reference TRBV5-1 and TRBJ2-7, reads KAGVTQTPRYLIKTRGQQVTLSCSPISGHRSVSWYQQTPGQGLQFLFEYFSETQRNKGNFPGRFSGRQFSNSRSEMNVSTLELGDSALYLCASSPEQGASYEQYFGPGTRLTVT.

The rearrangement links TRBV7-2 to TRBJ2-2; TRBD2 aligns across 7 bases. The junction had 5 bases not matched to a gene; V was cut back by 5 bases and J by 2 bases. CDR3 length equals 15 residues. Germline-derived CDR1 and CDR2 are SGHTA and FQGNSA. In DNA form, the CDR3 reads TGTGCCAGCAGCAAGGGGACTATTAACACCGGGGAGCTGTTTTTT. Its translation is CASSKGTINTGELFF.

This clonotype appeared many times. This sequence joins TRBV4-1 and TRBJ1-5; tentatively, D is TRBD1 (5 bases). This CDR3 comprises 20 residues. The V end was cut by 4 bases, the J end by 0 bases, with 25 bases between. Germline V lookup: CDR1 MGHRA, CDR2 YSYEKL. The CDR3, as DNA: TGCGCCAGCAGCCTACAGGTTATAGTGGCAGCTCCTTATAGCAATCAGCCCCAGCATTTT. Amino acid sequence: CASSLQVIVAAPYSNQPQHF.

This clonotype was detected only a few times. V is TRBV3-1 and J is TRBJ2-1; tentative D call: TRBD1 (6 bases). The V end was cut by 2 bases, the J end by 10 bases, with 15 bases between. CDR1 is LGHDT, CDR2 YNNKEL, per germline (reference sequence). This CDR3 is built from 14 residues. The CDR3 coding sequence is TGTGCCAGCAGCCAATGGGCACAGGGCCAAGAGCAGTTCTTC. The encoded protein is CASSQWAQGQEQFF.

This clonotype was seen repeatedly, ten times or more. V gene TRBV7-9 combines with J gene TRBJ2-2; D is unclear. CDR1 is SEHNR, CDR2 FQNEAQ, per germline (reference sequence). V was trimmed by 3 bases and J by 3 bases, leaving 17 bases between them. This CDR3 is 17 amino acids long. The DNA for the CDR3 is TGTGCCAGCAGCTTTATTGGTTTAGGACGTTACACCGGGGAGCTGTTTTTT. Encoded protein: CASSFIGLGRYTGELFF.

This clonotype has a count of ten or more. The CDR3 region is CSASTGSTYEQYF. CDR3 in DNA: TGCAGTGCTAGTACGGGCTCGACCTACGAGCAGTACTTC. The rearrangement joins TRBV20-1 to TRBJ2-7, with D uncertain. Per the germline V gene, CDR1 is DFQATT and CDR2 is SNEGSKA (reference sequence). This CDR3 is built from 13 residues. Trimming pared 3 bases from V and 2 bases from J, leaving 11 bases between.

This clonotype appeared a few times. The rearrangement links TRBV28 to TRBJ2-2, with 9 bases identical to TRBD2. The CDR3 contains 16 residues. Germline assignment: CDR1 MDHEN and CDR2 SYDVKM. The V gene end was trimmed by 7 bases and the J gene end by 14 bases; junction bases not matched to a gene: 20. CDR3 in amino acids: CASITGARTSVQRLFF. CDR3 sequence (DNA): TGTGCCAGCATAACAGGCGCCCGGACTAGCGTCCAACGCCTGTTTTTT.

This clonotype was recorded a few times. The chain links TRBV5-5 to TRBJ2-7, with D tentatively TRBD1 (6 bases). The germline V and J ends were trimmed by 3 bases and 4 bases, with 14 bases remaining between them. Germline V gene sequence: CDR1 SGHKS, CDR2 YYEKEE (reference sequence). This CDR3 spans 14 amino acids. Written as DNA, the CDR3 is TGTGCCAGCAGCTCACAGGGTAATGGTTACGAGCAGTACTTC. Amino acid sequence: CASSSQGNGYEQYF.

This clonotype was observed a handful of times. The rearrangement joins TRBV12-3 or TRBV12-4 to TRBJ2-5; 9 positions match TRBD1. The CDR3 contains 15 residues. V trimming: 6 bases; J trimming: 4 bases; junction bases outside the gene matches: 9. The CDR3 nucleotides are TGTGCCAGCAGACGGGACAGGGAACCGAGAGAGACCCAGTACTTC. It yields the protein CASRRDREPRETQYF.

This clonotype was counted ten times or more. CDR3 bases: TGTGCCAGCAGCTTAGGTGGTCTCACCTACGAGCAGTACTTC. Its translation: CASSLGGLTYEQYF. The V gene is TRBV7-9, the J gene TRBJ2-7; no firm D call. Deletions cut 1 base from V and 2 bases from J, with 9 bases between. In germline, CDR1 is SEHNR, CDR2 FQNEAQ (reference sequence). This CDR3 region has 14 residues. The whole variable domain, remainder taken from reference TRBV7-9 and TRBJ2-7, is DTGVSQNPRHKITKRGQNVTFRCDPISEHNRLYWYRQTLGQGPEFLTYFQNEAQLEKSRLLSDRFSAERPKGSFSTLEIQRTEQGDSAMYLCASSLGGLTYEQYFGPGTRLTVT.

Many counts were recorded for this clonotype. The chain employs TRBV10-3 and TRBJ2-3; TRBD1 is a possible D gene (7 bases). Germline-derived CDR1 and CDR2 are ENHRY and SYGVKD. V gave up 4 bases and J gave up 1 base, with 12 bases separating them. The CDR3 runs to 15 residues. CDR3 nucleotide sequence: TGTGCCATCAGTGTCGGAGGGACAGGCACAGATACGCAGTATTTT. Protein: CAISVGGTGTDTQYF.

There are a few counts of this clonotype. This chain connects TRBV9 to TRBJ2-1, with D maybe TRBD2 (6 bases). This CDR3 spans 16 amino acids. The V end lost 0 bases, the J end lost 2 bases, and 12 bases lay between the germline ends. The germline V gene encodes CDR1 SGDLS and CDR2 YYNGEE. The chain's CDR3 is CASSVEEGSAYNEQFF. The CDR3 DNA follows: TGTGCCAGCAGCGTAGAGGAGGGATCGGCCTACAATGAGCAGTTCTTC.

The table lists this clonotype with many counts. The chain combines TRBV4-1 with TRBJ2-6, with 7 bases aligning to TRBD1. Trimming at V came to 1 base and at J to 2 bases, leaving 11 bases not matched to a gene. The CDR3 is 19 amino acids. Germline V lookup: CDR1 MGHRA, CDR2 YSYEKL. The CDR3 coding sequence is TGCGCCAGCAGCCAAGTACAGGGGTCGCCTCTTCCTGGGGCCAACGTCCTGACTTTC. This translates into CASSQVQGSPLPGANVLTF.

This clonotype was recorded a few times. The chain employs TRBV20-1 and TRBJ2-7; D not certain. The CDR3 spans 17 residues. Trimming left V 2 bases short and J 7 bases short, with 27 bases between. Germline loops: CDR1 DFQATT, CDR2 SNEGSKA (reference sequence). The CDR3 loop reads CSARRYTTLQVRSEQYF. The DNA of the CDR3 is TGCAGTGCTAGACGCTATACTACCCTGCAAGTCAGGTCTGAGCAGTACTTC.

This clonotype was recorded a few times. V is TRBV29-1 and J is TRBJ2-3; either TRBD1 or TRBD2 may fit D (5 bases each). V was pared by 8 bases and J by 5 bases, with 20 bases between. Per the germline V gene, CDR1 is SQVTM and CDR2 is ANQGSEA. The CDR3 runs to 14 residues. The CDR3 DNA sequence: TGCAGCCTGTCGCCGGGGCGAGAGGGAGATACGCAGTATTTT. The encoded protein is CSLSPGREGDTQYF.

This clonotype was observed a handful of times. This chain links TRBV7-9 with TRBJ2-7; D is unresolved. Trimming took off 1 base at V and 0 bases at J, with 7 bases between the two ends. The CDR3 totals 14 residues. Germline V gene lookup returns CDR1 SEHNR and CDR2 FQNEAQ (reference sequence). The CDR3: CASSLGHRSYEQYF. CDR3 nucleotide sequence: TGTGCCAGCAGCTTAGGGCATCGCTCCTACGAGCAGTACTTC.

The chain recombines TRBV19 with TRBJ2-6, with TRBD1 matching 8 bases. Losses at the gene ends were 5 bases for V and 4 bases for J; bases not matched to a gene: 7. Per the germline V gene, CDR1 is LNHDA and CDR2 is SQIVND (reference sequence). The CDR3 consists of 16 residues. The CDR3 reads CASSWTGMTGANVLTF. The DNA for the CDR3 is TGTGCCAGTAGTTGGACAGGGATGACCGGGGCCAACGTCCTGACTTTC.

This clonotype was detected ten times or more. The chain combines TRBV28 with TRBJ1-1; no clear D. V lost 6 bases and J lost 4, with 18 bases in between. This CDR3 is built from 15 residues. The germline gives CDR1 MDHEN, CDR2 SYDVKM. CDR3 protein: CASSSRPDSGTEAFF. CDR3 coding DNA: TGTGCCAGCAGCTCCAGGCCTGACTCTGGCACTGAAGCTTTCTTT.

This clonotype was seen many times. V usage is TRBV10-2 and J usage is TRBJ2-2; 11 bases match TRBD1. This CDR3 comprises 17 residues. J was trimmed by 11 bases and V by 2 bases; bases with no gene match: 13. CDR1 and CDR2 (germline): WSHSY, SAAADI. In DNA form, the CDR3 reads TGCGCCAGCAGTGAGGGGGTGATTGGGACAGGGGGGAGAGAGCTGTTTTTT. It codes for CASSEGVIGTGGRELFF.

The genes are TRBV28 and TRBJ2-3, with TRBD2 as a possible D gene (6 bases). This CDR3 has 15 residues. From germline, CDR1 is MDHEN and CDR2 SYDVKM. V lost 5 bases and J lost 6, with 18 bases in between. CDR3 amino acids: CASSGGLGNMDTQYF. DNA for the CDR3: TGTGCCAGCAGTGGGGGACTGGGCAATATGGATACGCAGTATTTT. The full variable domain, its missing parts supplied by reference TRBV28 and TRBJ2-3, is DVKVTQSSRYLVKRTGEKVFLECVQDMDHENMFWYRQDPGLGLRLIYFSYDVKMKEKGDIPEGYSVSREKKERFSLILESASTNQTSMYLCASSGGLGNMDTQYFGPGTRLTVL.

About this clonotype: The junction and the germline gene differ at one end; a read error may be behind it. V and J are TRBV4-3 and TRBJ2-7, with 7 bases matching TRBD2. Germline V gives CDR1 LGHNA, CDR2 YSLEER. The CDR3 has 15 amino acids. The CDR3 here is CASSHREAGVYGQYF. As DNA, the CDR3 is TGCGCCAGCAGCCACAGGGAGGCGGGGGTCTACGGGCAGTACTTC.